This entry lists 10 T cell receptor beta chains sequenced from one sample in a study of T cell responses to AZD1222 COVID-19 vaccine. Some clones are missing from TCRdb's copy, which holds only in-frame ones; the method was immunoSEQ multiplex PCR. The sample lists about 120,000 clones; around 86% were seen once. Sample: peripheral blood, taken 28 days after the second AZD1222 dose. These receptors originate from an adult who received the AZD1222 COVID-19 vaccine.

The chain is built from TRBV6-5 and TRBJ2-7; D unclear. Per germline, CDR1 MNHEY and CDR2 SVGAGI. V dropped 6 bases and J dropped 7 bases, with 22 bases sitting between them. The CDR3 runs to 15 residues. The CDR3 sequence: CASREMVSMVREQYF. For the CDR3, the DNA is TGTGCCAGCAGGGAGATGGTGTCGATGGTGAGGGAGCAGTACTTC.

The chain has TRBV9 and TRBJ2-5; D call uncertain. The CDR3 is 12 residues long. Per the germline V gene, CDR1 is SGDLS and CDR2 is YYNGEE. The germline V and J ends were trimmed by 3 bases and 7 bases, with 10 bases remaining between them. Written as DNA, the CDR3 is TGTGCCAGCAGCGGCCCCCCCGGGACCCAGTACTTC. This translates into CASSGPPGTQYF.

The chain links TRBV5-1 to TRBJ2-3; 7 bases are a match to TRBD1. The germline V gene has CDR1 SGHRS and CDR2 YFSETQ. V shed 0 bases, J shed 2 bases, and the junction held 3 bases outside the gene matches. CDR3 length: 15 amino acids. The CDR3 here is CASSLGGGTTDTQYF. The CDR3 DNA follows: TGCGCCAGCAGCTTGGGAGGGGGCACCACAGATACGCAGTATTTT.

V and J are TRBV4-1 and TRBJ2-3; 8 nucleotides agree with TRBD2. The J segment lost 5 bases and the V segment lost 4 bases, leaving 8 bases of the junction unmatched. CDR1 and CDR2 from the germline V gene are MGHRA and YSYEKL. This CDR3 region has 15 residues. The CDR3 loop is CASSPSGGPGDTQYF. CDR3 nucleotide sequence: TGCGCCAGCAGCCCGTCGGGGGGGCCTGGAGATACGCAGTATTTT.

The rearrangement links TRBV19 to TRBJ1-3, with D possibly matching TRBD1 (6 bases). Germline lookup yields CDR1 LNHDA and CDR2 SQIVND (reference sequence). This CDR3 region has 17 residues. Between the trimmed V and J ends, which lost 1 base and 0 bases, there was a span of 13 bases. In nucleotides, the CDR3 is TGTGCCAGTAGTATAGCCACAGGGTCCAGCTCTGGAAACACCATATATTTT. Translation: CASSIATGSSSGNTIYF. Using reference TRBV19 and TRBJ1-3 for the parts outside the CDR3, the full variable domain is DGGITQSPKYLFRKEGQNVTLSCEQNLNHDAMYWYRQDPGQGLRLIYYSQIVNDFQKGDIAEGYSVSREKKESFPLTVTSAQKNPTAFYLCASSIATGSSSGNTIYFGEGSWLTVV.

The chain carries TRBV3-1 (or the pseudogene TRBV3-2) and TRBJ1-4; D perhaps matches TRBD1 (6 bases). Trimming pared 1 base from V and 5 bases from J, leaving 11 bases between. CDR1 and CDR2 from the germline V gene are LGHDT and YNNKEL (reference sequence). The CDR3 length is 15 residues. Here the CDR3 DNA reads TGTGCCAGCAGCCAAGTAGGGGGGCCGAATGAAAAACTGTTTTTT. This sequence encodes CASSQVGGPNEKLFF.

The V and J genes are TRBV6-5 and TRBJ1-1; 7 bases map to TRBD1. The junction had 5 bases not matched to a gene; V was cut back by 2 bases and J by 5 bases. The CDR3 runs 14 residues. In germline, CDR1 is MNHEY, CDR2 SVGAGI. Written as DNA, the CDR3 is TGTGCCAGCAGTTACCCAGGGGGAGGTACTGAAGCTTTCTTT. Its protein is CASSYPGGGTEAFF.

The chain has TRBV29-1 and TRBJ1-6; 7 bases match TRBD1. Per germline, CDR1 SQVTM and CDR2 ANQGSEA. This CDR3 contains 13 residues. Trimming took 4 bases from V and 9 from J; bases not matched to a gene: 6. This chain's CDR3 is CSVADRVGSPLHF. For the CDR3, the DNA is TGCAGCGTTGCCGACAGGGTGGGTTCACCCCTCCACTTT.

This chain uses TRBV14 with TRBJ2-1; D may be TRBD1 (5 bases). The germline CDR1 and CDR2 sequences are SGHDN and FVKESK. The CDR3 spans 14 residues. Trimming stripped 3 bases from V and 9 bases from J, with 15 bases between. CDR3: CASSHYLQGGEQFF. The CDR3 nucleotides are TGTGCCAGCAGCCACTATCTCCAGGGCGGTGAGCAGTTCTTC. Looking up the rest from reference TRBV14 and TRBJ2-1 gives the full variable domain: EAGVTQFPSHSVIEKGQTVTLRCDPISGHDNLYWYRRVMGKEIKFLLHFVKESKQDESGMPNNRFLAERTGGTYSTLKVQPAELEDSGVYFCASSHYLQGGEQFFGPGTRLTVL.

The chain couples TRBV30 to TRBJ1-3, with a tentative D call TRBD1 (5 bases). CDR3 length equals 15 residues. V dropped 2 bases and J dropped 0 bases, with 11 bases sitting between them. Germline CDR1 is GTSNPN and CDR2 is SVGIG (reference sequence). CDR3 loop: CAWSPLGGSGNTIYF. For the CDR3, the DNA is TGTGCCTGGAGTCCCCTCGGGGGCTCTGGAAACACCATATATTTT.